These 28 T cell receptor beta chains came from one sample sequenced in a study of blood T cells in healthy people across ages. The second PCR ran 7 to 11 cycles with a sample-barcoded 5' primer and J-beta primers. From the 5' RACE reads, TCRdb called clonotypes with MiXCR, one entry per CDR3 protein. This sample carries about 2 million distinct CDR3 sequences, less than 50% of them seen once, and the ten largest clones take over 2%. The sequenced material came from blood. Receptors were obtained from a woman aged 40 to 50 in good health.

This sequence joins TRBV12-3 or TRBV12-4 and TRBJ1-2; perhaps TRBD1 as D (6 bases). V shed 5 bases and J shed 4 bases, with 14 bases lying between them. The CDR3 is made up of 14 amino acids. The chain's CDR3 is CASSPSGDLYGYTF. The CDR3 nucleotides read TGTGCCAGCAGTCCCTCAGGGGACCTCTATGGCTACACCTTC.

This rearrangement joins TRBV18 to TRBJ2-3; no clear D gene. Trimming took 0 bases from V and 6 from J, leaving 7 bases between them. The CDR3 sequence is 13 residues long. Germline V CDR1 and CDR2: KGHSH, LQKENI. The CDR3: CASSPPTRDTQYF. DNA for the CDR3: TGTGCCAGCTCACCACCCACGAGGGATACGCAGTATTTT.

The chain recombines TRBV7-3 with TRBJ2-6; TRBD1 matches 7 bases. The V and J ends lost 5 bases and 13 bases, in that order; junction bases with no gene match: 8. The CDR3 consists of 13 residues. Germline V gives CDR1 SGHTA, CDR2 FQGTGA. The CDR3 is CASSPDPGQVLTF. The CDR3 DNA sequence: TGTGCCAGCAGCCCCGACCCGGGACAGGTCCTGACTTTC.

This clonotype showed up just once. V gene TRBV7-9 combines with J gene TRBJ1-2, with 8 bases matching TRBD1. The trim removed 4 bases at V and 7 bases at J, leaving 17 bases unmatched. Germline CDR1 is SEHNR and CDR2 is FQNEAQ (reference sequence). The CDR3 has 17 amino acids. The CDR3 coding sequence is TGTGCCAGCAGCTCACCTGGGGTAGGACAGGGTGTACGTGGCTACACCTTC. Protein product: CASSSPGVGQGVRGYTF.

The chain couples TRBV10-3 to TRBJ2-6, with TRBD1 as a possible D gene (5 bases). Trimming removed 1 base from V and 0 bases from J, with 10 bases in between. The germline CDR1 and CDR2 sequences are ENHRY and SYGVKD. The CDR3 spans 17 residues. CDR3 nucleotides: TGTGCCATCAGTGAGTTACAGGACCCCTCTGGGGCCAACGTCCTGACTTTC. Amino acids: CAISELQDPSGANVLTF.

CDR3 nucleotides: TGTGCCAGCAGCATATTAGCAGGACTAGCGGGGCGCCCGGAGACCCAGTACTTC. This encodes CASSILAGLAGRPETQYF. This chain connects TRBV7-2 to TRBJ2-5; 12 nucleotides align to TRBD2. CDR3 length equals 18 residues. The germline CDR1 and CDR2 sequences are SGHTA and FQGNSA. V gave up 5 bases and J gave up 5 bases; unmatched junction bases: 15.

V usage is TRBV7-9 and J usage is TRBJ2-3; TRBD2 matches at 8 bases. CDR3 length: 18 amino acids. Trimming cost V 2 bases and J 4 bases; bases outside gene matches: 14. Germline values: CDR1 SEHNR, CDR2 FQNEAQ (reference sequence). The CDR3 protein is CASSLPYGGASVPDTQYF. CDR3 bases: TGTGCCAGCAGCTTACCATACGGGGGGGCATCGGTCCCAGATACGCAGTATTTT.

This clonotype occurred a few times. The genes are TRBV6-5 and TRBJ2-5; D unclear. The CDR3 length is 13 residues. Germline-derived CDR1 and CDR2 are MNHEY and SVGAGI. V was pared by 6 bases and J by 1 base, with 9 bases between. The CDR3 DNA reads TGTGCCAGCAGGTCCCGGCTCCAAGAGACCCAGTACTTC. Translated, it gives CASRSRLQETQYF.

CDR3 in amino acids: CASSSRDRQQETQYF. CDR3 in DNA: TGTGCCAGCAGCTCCAGGGACAGGCAACAAGAGACCCAGTACTTC. V usage is TRBV7-9 and J usage is TRBJ2-7; 8 bases agree with TRBD1. The DNA end favors TRBJ2-5, so the J call may be wrong. The germline V gene encodes CDR1 SEHNR and CDR2 FQNEAQ (reference sequence). The CDR3 loop spans 15 amino acids.

This clonotype was counted only a few times. The genes are TRBV4-1 and TRBJ2-1; 8 positions agree with TRBD1. CDR1 and CDR2 from the germline V gene are MGHRA and YSYEKL. Trimming at V came to 3 bases and at J to 7 bases, leaving 8 bases not matched to a gene. This CDR3 contains 15 residues. CDR3 loop: CASSHGQGMGNEQFF. CDR3 DNA: TGCGCCAGCAGCCACGGACAGGGAATGGGGAATGAGCAGTTCTTC.

In this sample, this clonotype turned up a few times. The chain carries TRBV9 and TRBJ2-1; a weak D match, TRBD1 (6 bases). V shed 2 bases and J shed 0 bases, with 15 bases lying between them. The CDR3 runs 17 residues. Per the germline V gene, CDR1 is SGDLS and CDR2 is YYNGEE. The CDR3 DNA follows: TGTGCCAGCAGCGTGACCGTCACAGGGAGCTCCTACAATGAGCAGTTCTTC. This translates into CASSVTVTGSSYNEQFF.

The chain couples TRBV6-2 or TRBV6-3 to TRBJ2-5, with TRBD1 matching over 8 bases. Germline CDR1 and CDR2: MNHEY and SVGEGT. The CDR3 is 17 amino acids. With 4 bases clipped from V and 2 bases from J, the junction kept 12 bases outside the gene matches. DNA of the CDR3: TGTGCCAGCAGTTCCCCACGGGCAGGGGGCTTACAAGAGACCCAGTACTTC. Its translation: CASSSPRAGGLQETQYF.

In its sample, this clonotype was seen a few times. The chain's CDR3 is CASSPPGKRYNEQFF. CDR3 DNA sequence: TGTGCCAGCAGTCCGCCCGGTAAGCGGTACAATGAGCAGTTCTTC. V usage is TRBV6-2 or TRBV6-3 and J usage is TRBJ2-1; possibly TRBD2 for D (5 bases). The CDR3 contains 15 residues. Deletions cut 5 bases from V and 4 bases from J, with 15 bases between. Per the germline V gene, CDR1 is MNHEY and CDR2 is SVGEGT.

In its sample, this clonotype was seen a few times. This sequence joins TRBV20-1 and TRBJ1-1; D unclear. V lost 3 bases to trimming and J lost 3 bases, with 2 bases between them. This CDR3 is 10 amino acids long. From germline, CDR1 is DFQATT and CDR2 SNEGSKA (reference sequence). The CDR3 loop reads CSASHTEAFF. In DNA form, the CDR3 reads TGCAGTGCTAGTCACACTGAAGCTTTCTTT.

This sequence joins TRBV7-8 and TRBJ1-2; D is perhaps TRBD1 (5 bases). The CDR3 is 16 residues long. Germline assignment: CDR1 SGHVS and CDR2 FQNEAQ. Trimming pared 4 bases from V and 2 bases from J, leaving 17 bases between. The CDR3 spells CASSSEGPPLNYGYTF. The CDR3 nucleotides are TGTGCCAGCAGCTCTGAGGGACCGCCACTCAACTATGGCTACACCTTC.

This clonotype has only a few counts. The chain has TRBV6-5 and TRBJ2-1; D is possibly TRBD1 (5 bases). The CDR3 has 18 residues. Germline values: CDR1 MNHEY, CDR2 SVGAGI. The germline V and J ends were trimmed by 0 bases and 2 bases, with 17 bases remaining between them. CDR3 sequence reads: CASSYSTVGPSAYNEQFF. The DNA of the CDR3 is TGTGCCAGCAGTTACTCGACAGTGGGTCCTTCAGCCTACAATGAGCAGTTCTTC.

V usage is TRBV24-1 and J usage is TRBJ1-2, with a weak D call TRBD1 (5 bases). The germline CDR1 and CDR2 sequences are KGHDR and SFDVKD. This CDR3 is 13 amino acids long. With 6 bases removed from V and 3 bases from J, the gap between germline ends came to 10 bases. The CDR3 sequence: CATSREGHYGYTF. CDR3 coding DNA: TGTGCCACCAGTCGGGAGGGACACTATGGCTACACCTTC.

V usage is TRBV29-1 and J usage is TRBJ1-2; 7 nucleotides agree with TRBD1. CDR1 SQVTM and CDR2 ANQGSEA come from the germline V gene. The V segment lost 2 bases and the J segment 4 bases; nucleotides outside the gene matches: 1. The CDR3 is 12 residues long. This CDR3 reads CSVERDSYGYTF. For the CDR3, the DNA is TGCAGCGTTGAAAGGGACAGCTATGGCTACACCTTC. Based on the CDR3 plus reference TRBV29-1 and TRBJ1-2, the full variable domain is SAVISQKPSRDICQRGTSLTIQCQVDSQVTMMFWYRQQPGQSLTLIATANQGSEATYESGFVIDKFPISRPNLTFSTLTVSNMSPEDSSIYLCSVERDSYGYTFGSGTRLTVV.

The rearrangement joins TRBV6-1 to TRBJ1-2; D not resolved. V was clipped by 7 bases and J by 0 bases, with 18 bases between them. Per the germline V gene, CDR1 is MNHNS and CDR2 is SASEGT. The CDR3 extends over 16 amino acids. The CDR3 DNA sequence: TGTGCCAGCACCCCACCGCCAGGCACCACTAACTATGGCTACACCTTC. It is translated as CASTPPPGTTNYGYTF.

The table lists this clonotype with a few counts. The genes are TRBV4-1 and TRBJ2-5; D is undetermined. This CDR3 comprises 12 residues. Germline assignment: CDR1 MGHRA and CDR2 YSYEKL. The germline V and J ends were trimmed by 0 bases and 11 bases, with 10 bases remaining between them. CDR3 in amino acids: CASSQDMGKQYF. The CDR3 nucleotides are TGCGCCAGCAGCCAAGATATGGGCAAGCAGTACTTC.

This clonotype was counted between two and nine times. J is TRBJ2-7 and V is TRBV11-2, with 9 nucleotides matching TRBD1. V lost 6 bases and J lost 3; bases outside the gene matches: 9. Germline V lookup: CDR1 SGHAT, CDR2 FQNNGV. The CDR3 loop spans 15 amino acids. For the CDR3, the DNA is TGTGCCAGCAGGTCGCCGGGACAGGGCCTCTACGAGCAGTACTTC. It translates to CASRSPGQGLYEQYF. The full variable domain, in which reference TRBV11-2 and TRBJ2-7 provide the parts outside the CDR3, is EAGVAQSPRYKIIEKRQSVAFWCNPISGHATLYWYQQILGQGPKLLIQFQNNGVVDDSQLPKDRFSAERLKGVDSTLKIQPAKLEDSAVYLCASRSPGQGLYEQYFGPGTRLTVT.

The chain employs TRBV10-3 and TRBJ2-3; D is perhaps TRBD2 (6 bases). CDR1 and CDR2 (germline): ENHRY, SYGVKD. The CDR3 runs 15 residues. The V gene lost 0 bases and the J gene lost 2 bases, with 9 bases spanning the gap. The CDR3 spells CAISESGGDTDTQYF. The CDR3 DNA is TGTGCCATCAGTGAGTCCGGGGGAGACACAGATACGCAGTATTTT.

The chain is built from TRBV20-1 and TRBJ2-3; D not certain. The germline V and J ends were trimmed by 6 bases and 1 base, with 8 bases remaining between them. This CDR3 is built from 12 residues. Looked up from germline, CDR1 is DFQATT and CDR2 is SNEGSKA (reference sequence). CDR3: CSAPGGTDTQYF. The DNA for the CDR3 is TGCAGTGCCCCTGGCGGCACAGATACGCAGTATTTT.

This sequence joins TRBV7-3 and TRBJ2-3; 7 nucleotides match TRBD1. Germline CDR1 and CDR2: SGHTA and FQGTGA. The V gene end was trimmed by 5 bases and the J gene end by 0 bases; junction bases not matched to a gene: 5. The CDR3 runs to 15 residues. DNA for the CDR3: TGTGCCAGCAGCACAGGGGCCCTGAGCACAGATACGCAGTATTTT. Translated: CASSTGALSTDTQYF. The full variable domain, with the rest looked up from reference TRBV7-3 and TRBJ2-3, is GAGVSQTPSNKVTEKGKYVELRCDPISGHTALYWYRQSLGQGPEFLIYFQGTGAADDSGLPNDRFFAVRPEGSVSTLKIQRTERGDSAVYLCASSTGALSTDTQYFGPGTRLTVL.

The chain combines TRBV2 with TRBJ2-5; 8 bases match TRBD2. The J call is uncertain, as TRBJ2-7 better fits the DNA end. The CDR3 contains 15 residues. Germline-derived CDR1 and CDR2 are SNHLY and FYNNEI. The CDR3 nucleotides read TGTGCCAGCAGTGAAGAATCGGGACTAGTCCACGAGCAGTACTTC. Translating it yields CASSEESGLVHEQYF.

The chain is built from TRBV20-1 and TRBJ1-1; weak D call: TRBD1 (6 bases). V was clipped by 6 bases and J by 5 bases, with 25 bases between them. CDR1 and CDR2 (germline): DFQATT, SNEGSKA (reference sequence). This CDR3 spans 16 amino acids. CDR3 region: CSARTWGARRGTEAFF. The CDR3 nucleotides are TGCAGTGCCAGAACCTGGGGGGCAAGAAGGGGAACTGAAGCTTTCTTT.

The chain is built from TRBV6-2 or TRBV6-3 and TRBJ2-2, with a weak D call TRBD1 (6 bases). Germline loops: CDR1 MNHEY, CDR2 SVGEGT. The CDR3 consists of 13 residues. V lost 7 bases to trimming and J lost 1 base, with 7 bases between them. This chain's CDR3 is CASKTGNTGELFF. CDR3 bases: TGTGCCAGCAAGACAGGGAACACCGGGGAGCTGTTTTTT.

V gene TRBV14 combines with J gene TRBJ2-3, with D hard to call. CDR3 length equals 15 residues. Between the trimmed V and J ends, which lost 4 bases and 6 bases, there was a span of 17 bases. The V gene's germline CDR1 is SGHDN and CDR2 FVKESK. CDR3 residues: CASSPRGFPGDTQYF. CDR3 DNA: TGTGCCAGCAGCCCACGAGGATTTCCCGGGGATACGCAGTATTTT.